The source of this T cell receptor beta chain is a study of blood T cell repertoires in COVID-19. The wider study: COVID-19 samples from acute and convalescent phases originated in the United States, Italy and Spain. The analysed material was cDNA or gDNA that came from T cells, B-cell-depleted T cells, or PBMCs.

Looked up from germline, CDR1 is SNHLY and CDR2 is FYNNEI. This CDR3 is built from 15 residues. The ends were cut back, 3 bases at V and 0 bases at J, with 9 bases in the middle. Per the authors' pipeline: Nucleated cell number was recorded as an estimate derived from reference gene primer amplification. Sequencing used immunoSEQ multiplex PCR; TCRdb keeps in-frame clones, though not all of them. For V, J and clone size, that table is used; D and trimming come from the DNA. The top ten clones hold 1.8% of a sample with 130,000 to 150,000 clones, roughly 87% of them seen once. The material sequenced was peripheral blood. The chain has TRBV2 and TRBJ1-3; no clear D. The receptor was derived from a man between 65 and 85 years old with acute or convalescent COVID-19. CDR3 in amino acids: CASSDLEFSGNTIYF. DNA for the CDR3: TGTGCCAGCAGTGATCTGGAGTTCTCTGGAAACACCATATATTTT.